The next 20 T cell receptor beta chains were all read from a single sample in a study of blood T cell repertoires in COVID-19 (dated by TCRdb to about 2020). The method behind the library was the immunoSEQ multiplex PCR assay. The source is immuneACCESS, and TCRdb retained only in-frame sequences with V and J called. Part of the clones is not carried over; for the studies checked, unresolved V genes explain less than half of this, and the remainder is unexplained. This sample lists more than 85,000 clones; 70% to 90% were detected once. The ten largest clones capture 3% to 3.5% of the sample. The specimen sequenced was peripheral blood. The receptors shown here come from a woman in her forties or fifties with acute or convalescent COVID-19.

This chain joins TRBV19 and TRBJ2-1, with a weak D call TRBD2 (5 bases). From germline, CDR1 is LNHDA and CDR2 SQIVND (reference sequence). The CDR3 runs to 11 residues. The V end was cut by 3 bases, the J end by 12 bases, with 9 bases between. The chain's CDR3 is CASSILRVQFF. The CDR3 bases are TGTGCCAGTAGTATTTTGCGGGTGCAGTTCTTC.

This chain joins TRBV5-4 and TRBJ2-4, with 10 nucleotides matching TRBD1. The germline V gene has CDR1 SGHNT and CDR2 YYREEE (reference sequence). V was clipped by 1 base and J by 0 bases; unmatched bases: 10. The CDR3 is 19 amino acids. The CDR3 loop reads CASSLFPGTGVLAKNIQYF. DNA for the CDR3: TGTGCCAGCAGCTTGTTCCCCGGGACAGGGGTCCTAGCCAAAAACATTCAGTACTTC. Full variable domain (rest looked up from reference TRBV5-4 and TRBJ2-4): ETGVTQSPTHLIKTRGQQVTLRCSSQSGHNTVSWYQQALGQGPQFIFQYYREEENGRGNFPPRFSGLQFPNYSSELNVNALELDDSALYLCASSLFPGTGVLAKNIQYFGAGTRLSVL.

V and J are TRBV28 and TRBJ1-6, with TRBD1 matching over 10 bases. Germline CDR1 reads MDHEN; CDR2 reads SYDVKM. The CDR3 sequence is 16 residues long. The ends lost 5 bases at V and 4 bases at J; junction bases unmatched: 5. DNA for the CDR3: TGTGCCAGCAGTCCCACGGACAGGGGGTATAATTCACCCCTCCACTTT. Residues: CASSPTDRGYNSPLHF.

The rearrangement links TRBV5-4 to TRBJ2-1, with 8 bases fitting TRBD1. Germline CDR1 reads SGHNT; CDR2 reads YYREEE (reference sequence). The V segment lost 4 bases and the J segment 7 bases; nucleotides outside the gene matches: 13. This CDR3 has 16 residues. The CDR3 DNA follows: TGTGCCAGCAGCCCGTTCCAGGGGGCGCGGAATAATGAGCAGTTCTTC. Translation gives CASSPFQGARNNEQFF.

The rearrangement joins TRBV18 to TRBJ2-7; TRBD1 matches at 8 bases. This CDR3 is built from 13 residues. The junction had 10 bases not matched to a gene; V was cut back by 8 bases and J by 7 bases. Germline CDR1 reads KGHSH; CDR2 reads LQKENI. The CDR3 bases are TGTGCCAGCGACCGGGACAGGAAGGAAGAGCAGTACTTC. Translated: CASDRDRKEEQYF. The full variable domain, in which reference TRBV18 and TRBJ2-7 provide the parts outside the CDR3, is NAGVMQNPRHLVRRRGQEARLRCSPMKGHSHVYWYRQLPEEGLKFMVYLQKENIIDESGMPKERFSAEFPKEGPSILRIQQVVRGDSAAYFCASDRDRKEEQYFGPGTRLTVT.

On this clone itself: The sample holds other DNA sequences that translate to the same CDR3. The genes are TRBV24-1 and TRBJ2-1; weak D call: TRBD2 (6 bases). Between the trimmed V and J ends, which lost 0 bases and 5 bases, there was a span of 10 bases. This CDR3 contains 15 residues. Germline V gene data show CDR1 as KGHDR and CDR2 as SFDVKD. CDR3 sequence reads: CATSDLGTANNEQFF. The DNA of the CDR3 is TGTGCCACCAGTGATTTGGGGACTGCGAACAATGAGCAGTTCTTC.

J is TRBJ2-3 and V is TRBV24-1; TRBD1 is a possible D gene (6 bases). The CDR3 runs 18 residues. Trimming stripped 5 bases from V and 0 bases from J, with 20 bases between. Germline values: CDR1 KGHDR, CDR2 SFDVKD. This CDR3 is CATSAPTGHHPSTDTQYF. The CDR3 DNA follows: TGTGCCACCAGTGCGCCAACGGGACATCACCCCAGCACAGATACGCAGTATTTT.

This clone has just one count. The genes are TRBV28 and TRBJ2-5; TRBD2 aligns across 7 bases. V was clipped by 5 bases and J by 0 bases; unmatched bases: 3. Per germline, CDR1 MDHEN and CDR2 SYDVKM. The CDR3 loop spans 14 amino acids. Here the CDR3 reads CASSPLANQETQYF. As DNA, the CDR3 is TGTGCCAGCAGTCCACTAGCGAACCAAGAGACCCAGTACTTC.

The rearrangement uses TRBV9 and TRBJ1-1, with D maybe TRBD1 (5 bases). CDR1 and CDR2 (germline): SGDLS, YYNGEE. CDR3 length: 15 residues. Trimming took 0 bases from V and 3 from J, leaving 12 bases between them. The CDR3 sequence: CASSVAPGDDTEAFF. DNA of the CDR3: TGTGCCAGCAGCGTAGCTCCGGGGGATGACACTGAAGCTTTCTTT.

The chain recombines TRBV2 with TRBJ2-7; 10 nucleotides agree with TRBD2. Per germline, CDR1 SNHLY and CDR2 FYNNEI. The CDR3 is 18 residues long. Unmatched junction bases numbered 13, after V lost 5 bases and J lost 0 bases. The CDR3, as DNA: TGTGCCAGCAGTCCCTGGTCTAGCGGGAGAAAAAACTCCTACGAGCAGTACTTC. The encoded protein is CASSPWSSGRKNSYEQYF.

The rearrangement joins TRBV2 to TRBJ2-1; TRBD2 is a possible D gene (6 bases). CDR3 length: 15 residues. V was pared by 4 bases and J by 3 bases, with 13 bases between. Germline CDR1 reads SNHLY; CDR2 reads FYNNEI. The CDR3 nucleotides are TGTGCCAGCAGTGTTGGCGGGGAGTTCTACAATGAGCAGTTCTTC. It is translated as CASSVGGEFYNEQFF.

This rearrangement joins TRBV5-1 to TRBJ1-3, with TRBD1 identical over 8 bases. After removal of 0 bases from V and 10 bases from J, the junction contained 6 bases not matched to a gene. In germline, CDR1 is SGHRS, CDR2 YFSETQ. This CDR3 spans 14 amino acids. CDR3 sequence (DNA): TGCGCCAGCAGCTTGGAAGGACAGGGAAGAACCATATATTTT. Encoded protein: CASSLEGQGRTIYF. Together with reference TRBV5-1 and TRBJ1-3, the CDR3 gives the full variable domain: KAGVTQTPRYLIKTRGQQVTLSCSPISGHRSVSWYQQTPGQGLQFLFEYFSETQRNKGNFPGRFSGRQFSNSRSEMNVSTLELGDSALYLCASSLEGQGRTIYFGEGSWLTVV.

The chain recombines TRBV2 with TRBJ2-3, with D possibly TRBD1 on 6 matching bases. V was clipped by 5 bases and J by 6 bases, with 18 bases between them. Germline V gene data show CDR1 as SNHLY and CDR2 as FYNNEI. The CDR3 extends over 15 amino acids. DNA for the CDR3: TGTGCCAGCAGTCAGAATAGACAGGCCGGGGATACGCAGTATTTT. Protein sequence: CASSQNRQAGDTQYF.

V usage is TRBV19 and J usage is TRBJ2-2; 8 bases are a match to TRBD2. V was clipped by 3 bases and J by 5 bases; unmatched bases: 5. There are 15 residues in the CDR3. The germline V gene has CDR1 LNHDA and CDR2 SQIVND (reference sequence). The CDR3 reads CASSILAGRTGELFF. DNA for the CDR3: TGTGCCAGTAGTATCCTAGCGGGTCGGACCGGGGAGCTGTTTTTT.

For this clone: The sample contains more than one DNA sequence encoding this CDR3. The V and J genes are TRBV18 and TRBJ1-1; TRBD1 is a possible D gene (6 bases). This CDR3 has 16 amino acids. The germline V and J ends were trimmed by 1 base and 2 bases, with 14 bases remaining between them. Germline values: CDR1 KGHSH, CDR2 LQKENI. CDR3 loop: CASSPLGGQENTEAFF. CDR3 in DNA: TGTGCCAGCTCACCACTCGGGGGGCAGGAAAACACTGAAGCTTTCTTT.

The chain couples TRBV25-1 to TRBJ2-7, with 9 bases aligning to TRBD2. The length of the CDR3 is 15 residues. In germline, CDR1 is MGHDK, CDR2 SYGVNS. The V and J ends lost 3 bases and 4 bases, in that order; junction bases with no gene match: 7. CDR3 residues: CASSDVIAGAYEQYF. As DNA, the CDR3 is TGTGCCAGCAGTGATGTAATAGCGGGAGCTTACGAGCAGTACTTC.

V and J are TRBV28 and TRBJ2-7; the D is unclear. This CDR3 is 15 amino acids long. Germline V gives CDR1 MDHEN, CDR2 SYDVKM. V was shortened by 9 bases and J by 3 bases, with 21 bases between the two germline ends. The CDR3 DNA follows: TGTGCCAGTCACACAGCCCACCACCCCTTCTACGAGCAGTACTTC. This sequence encodes CASHTAHHPFYEQYF.

This chain links TRBV3-1 (or the pseudogene TRBV3-2) with TRBJ2-3, with a possible D match to TRBD2 (7 bases). The CDR3 length is 16 residues. Germline V gives CDR1 LGHDT, CDR2 YNNKEL (reference sequence). V was pared by 3 bases and J by 0 bases, with 13 bases between. CDR3 DNA sequence: TGTGCCAGCAGCCACAGGGGTAGCGGGAGCACAGATACGCAGTATTTT. Translation: CASSHRGSGSTDTQYF.

The chain joins TRBV29-1 to TRBJ2-3, with 9 bases fitting TRBD1. The CDR3 is 15 residues long. Germline V lookup: CDR1 SQVTM, CDR2 ANQGSEA. With 3 bases clipped from V and 0 bases from J, the junction kept 4 bases outside the gene matches. The CDR3 loop reads CSVEGGTGSTDTQYF. The CDR3 coding sequence is TGCAGCGTTGAGGGCGGGACAGGGAGCACAGATACGCAGTATTTT.

As for this clone: Other DNA sequences in the same sample also yield this CDR3. V and J are TRBV12-3 or TRBV12-4 and TRBJ2-3, with a possible D match to TRBD1 (5 bases). The V end was cut by 6 bases, the J end by 3 bases, with 7 bases between. The CDR3 runs 12 residues. In DNA, the CDR3 is TGTGCCAGCAGCCCAGGGACAGATACGCAGTATTTT. As protein: CASSPGTDTQYF.